The T cell receptor beta chain under discussion was sequenced for a study of control samples from healthy donors and cancer patients. Assay used: immunoSEQ multiplex PCR; TCRdb lists only in-frame clones, some missing. The sample carries some 120,000 clones, around 87% recorded once. Germline lookup yields CDR1 SQVTM and CDR2 ANQGSEA. This CDR3 spans 14 amino acids. V lost 7 bases, J lost 5 bases, and 12 bases stayed unmatched. The TCR sequence derives from a man aged 25 to 40 in good health. This chain connects TRBV29-1 to TRBJ1-1, with TRBD1 identical over 8 bases. Sample: blood. CDR3 bases: TGCAGCGCCGGAGGGCAGGGGGCTTGGACTGAAGCTTTCTTT. Its protein product is CSAGGQGAWTEAFF. The full variable domain, its missing parts supplied by reference TRBV29-1 and TRBJ1-1, is SAVISQKPSRDICQRGTSLTIQCQVDSQVTMMFWYRQQPGQSLTLIATANQGSEATYESGFVIDKFPISRPNLTFSTLTVSNMSPEDSSIYLCSAGGQGAWTEAFFGQGTRLTVV.